This T cell receptor (beta chain) derives from a study of blood T cell repertoires in COVID-19. The wider study: From T cells, B-cell-depleted T cells, or PBMCs came the material, which was cDNA or gDNA.

V dropped 8 bases and J dropped 4 bases, with 11 bases sitting between them. The CDR3 loop spans 12 amino acids. CDR1 and CDR2 (germline): MNHEY, SVGAGI. Original analysis: It was from reference gene primer amplification that nucleated cell counts were estimated. TCRdb's table, derived via immunoSEQ multiplex PCR, lists solely in-frame clones and lacks some. For V, J and clone size, that table is used; D and trimming come from the DNA. Counted here are some 80,000 clones, around 90% occurring once; the ten biggest clones make up less than 0.85%. The receptor comes from an elderly woman with acute or convalescent COVID-19. The gene calls are TRBV6-5 and TRBJ1-2; D remains unclear. Sequencing was performed on peripheral blood. CDR3 residues: CASRDEVYGYTF. The CDR3, as DNA: TGTGCCAGCCGAGACGAGGTCTATGGCTACACCTTC.